The 4 T cell receptor beta chains below all came from one sample that was sequenced in a study of OX40 agonist ivuxolimab in advanced cancers. Profiling relied on immunoSEQ multiplex PCR, and the TCRdb table lists in-frame clones only, not all of them. The table records about 76,000 clones, 65% to 90% of them present only once. This sample comprised CD4+ or CD8+ T cells sorted from blood, obtained in a trial of the OX40 agonist ivuxolimab. The origin of the receptors is an adult with an advanced solid tumor such as melanoma, head and neck, liver or kidney cancer.

This sequence joins TRBV9 and TRBJ2-1, with D perhaps given as TRBD1 or TRBD2 (5 bases each). In germline, CDR1 is SGDLS, CDR2 YYNGEE. Trimming left V 3 bases short and J 0 bases short, with 22 bases between. The CDR3 loop spans 19 amino acids. The CDR3 DNA follows: TGTGCCAGCAGCGCTGGGGCGGGCCTCAGCTTGAGCTCCTACAATGAGCAGTTCTTC. It codes for CASSAGAGLSLSSYNEQFF.

The CDR3 nucleotides are TGTGCCAGCAGTTTGCGGAAAGGATGGTCTCTCGAGCAGTACTTC. Protein product: CASSLRKGWSLEQYF. The genes are TRBV6-1 and TRBJ2-7; D remains unclear. Trimming removed 5 bases at V and 6 bases at J, with 20 bases between. The germline CDR1 and CDR2 sequences are MNHNS and SASEGT. This CDR3 has 15 amino acids.

In DNA, the CDR3 is TGTGCCAGCAGCCTACGTCGAGGGCCGGGACCCAGCTCTGGGGCCAACGTCCTGACTTTC. It is translated as CASSLRRGPGPSSGANVLTF. The rearrangement links TRBV5-4 to TRBJ2-6; D possibly uses TRBD1 or TRBD2 (5 bases each). Trimming removed 4 bases from V and 0 bases from J, with 23 bases in between. Germline values: CDR1 SGHNT, CDR2 YYREEE (reference sequence). The CDR3 covers 20 residues.

The gene calls are TRBV4-3 and TRBJ2-2; D gene uncertain. The germline V and J ends were trimmed by 0 bases and 0 bases, with 14 bases remaining between them. The CDR3 is 18 residues long. The V gene's germline CDR1 is LGHNA and CDR2 YSLEER. CDR3: CASSQEVKEYANTGELFF. The CDR3 DNA follows: TGCGCCAGCAGCCAAGAGGTTAAGGAGTACGCGAACACCGGGGAGCTGTTTTTT.